Given below is one T cell receptor (beta chain) in context. As yet, its antigen is unknown. The PCR used 60 Vbeta and 13 Jbeta primers. Here immunoSEQ multiplex PCR was the method, and the copy in TCRdb shows in-frame clones only, minus some. Here the sample table reports roughly 60,000 clones. The data were obtained in a study of cytomegalovirus exposure and HLA in healthy donors. Broader study findings: Apart from CMV serostatus, no immune exposure information was available. The study assumed roughly uniform donor sequencing depth for presence/absence analyses.

V gave up 6 bases and J gave up 13 bases; unmatched junction bases: 14. The CDR3 spans 13 residues. Looked up from germline, CDR1 is SQVTM and CDR2 is ANQGSEA. The receptor comes from a woman between 18 and 29 years old in good health and CMV-seronegative. V usage is TRBV29-1 and J usage is TRBJ1-4; TRBD1 matches at 7 bases. Material for sequencing was PBMCs. CDR3 bases: TGCAGCGTGGCCGTTGGACAGGCCGAGGGACTGTTTTTT. It encodes CSVAVGQAEGLFF.